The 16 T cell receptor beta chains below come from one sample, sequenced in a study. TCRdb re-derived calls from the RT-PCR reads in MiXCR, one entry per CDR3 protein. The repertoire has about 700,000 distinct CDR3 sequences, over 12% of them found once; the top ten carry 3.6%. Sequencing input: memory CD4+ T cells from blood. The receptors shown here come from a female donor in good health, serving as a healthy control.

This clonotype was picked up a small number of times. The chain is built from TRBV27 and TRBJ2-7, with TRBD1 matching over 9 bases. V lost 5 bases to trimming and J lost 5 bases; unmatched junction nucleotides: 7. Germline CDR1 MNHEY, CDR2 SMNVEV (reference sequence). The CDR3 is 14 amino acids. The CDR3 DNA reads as TGTGCCAGCAGTCGAGGACAGGGGTTGAACGAGCAGTACTTC. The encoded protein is CASSRGQGLNEQYF.

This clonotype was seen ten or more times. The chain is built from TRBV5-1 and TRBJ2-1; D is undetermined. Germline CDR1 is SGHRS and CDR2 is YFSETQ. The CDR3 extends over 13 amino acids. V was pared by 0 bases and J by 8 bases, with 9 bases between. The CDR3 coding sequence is TGCGCCAGCAGCTTGGGTTGGGGTGATGAGCAGTTCTTC. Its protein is CASSLGWGDEQFF.

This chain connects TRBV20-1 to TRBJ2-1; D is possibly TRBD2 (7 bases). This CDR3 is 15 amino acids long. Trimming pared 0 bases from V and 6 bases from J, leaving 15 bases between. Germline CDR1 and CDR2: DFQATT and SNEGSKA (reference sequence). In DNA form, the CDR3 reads TGCAGTGCTAGAGATCCGGGGGGCCGGGGCAATGAGCAGTTCTTC. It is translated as CSARDPGGRGNEQFF.

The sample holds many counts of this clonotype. The CDR3 region is CASSFRVFYEQYF. The CDR3 DNA sequence: TGTGCCAGCAGTTTTCGTGTCTTCTACGAGCAGTACTTC. The chain couples TRBV12-3 or TRBV12-4 to TRBJ2-7; D not certain. V was pared by 3 bases and J by 3 bases, with 9 bases between. This CDR3 contains 13 residues.

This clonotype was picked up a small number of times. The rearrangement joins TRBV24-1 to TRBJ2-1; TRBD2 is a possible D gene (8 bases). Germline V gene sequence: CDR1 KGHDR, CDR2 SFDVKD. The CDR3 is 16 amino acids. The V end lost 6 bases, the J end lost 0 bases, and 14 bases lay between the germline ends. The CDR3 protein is CATSKQGTSSYNEQFF. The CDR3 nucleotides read TGTGCCACCAGTAAACAGGGGACTAGCTCCTACAATGAGCAGTTCTTC.

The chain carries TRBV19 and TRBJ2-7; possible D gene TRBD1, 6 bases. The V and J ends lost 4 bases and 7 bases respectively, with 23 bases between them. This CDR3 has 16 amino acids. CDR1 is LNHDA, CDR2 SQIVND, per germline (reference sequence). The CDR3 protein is CASSTYYRDPGQEQYF. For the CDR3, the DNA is TGTGCCAGTAGTACTTATTACCGGGACCCTGGACAGGAGCAGTACTTC.

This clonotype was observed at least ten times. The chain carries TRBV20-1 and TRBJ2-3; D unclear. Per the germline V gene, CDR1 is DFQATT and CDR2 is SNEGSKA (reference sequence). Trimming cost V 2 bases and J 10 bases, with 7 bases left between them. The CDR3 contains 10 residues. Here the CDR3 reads CSARRIAQYF. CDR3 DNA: TGCAGTGCTAGAAGGATCGCGCAGTATTTT.

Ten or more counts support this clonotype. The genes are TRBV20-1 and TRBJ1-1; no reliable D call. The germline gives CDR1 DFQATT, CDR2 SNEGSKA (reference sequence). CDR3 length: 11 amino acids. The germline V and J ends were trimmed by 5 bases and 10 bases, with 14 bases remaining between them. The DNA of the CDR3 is TGCAGTGCTCGCATGGAATTGATAGCTTTCTTT. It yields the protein CSARMELIAFF.

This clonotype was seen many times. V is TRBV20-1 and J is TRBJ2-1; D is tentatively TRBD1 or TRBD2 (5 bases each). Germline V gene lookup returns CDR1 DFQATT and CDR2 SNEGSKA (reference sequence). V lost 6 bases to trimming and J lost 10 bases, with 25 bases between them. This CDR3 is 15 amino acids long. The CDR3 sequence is CSAFIAGTQALEQFF. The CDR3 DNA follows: TGCAGTGCCTTTATTGCCGGGACCCAAGCTTTGGAGCAGTTCTTC.

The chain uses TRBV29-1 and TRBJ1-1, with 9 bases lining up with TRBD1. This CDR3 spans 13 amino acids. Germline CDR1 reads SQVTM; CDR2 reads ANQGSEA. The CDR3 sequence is CGAVQGARSEAFF. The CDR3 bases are TGCGGCGCTGTACAGGGGGCGAGATCTGAAGCTTTCTTT.

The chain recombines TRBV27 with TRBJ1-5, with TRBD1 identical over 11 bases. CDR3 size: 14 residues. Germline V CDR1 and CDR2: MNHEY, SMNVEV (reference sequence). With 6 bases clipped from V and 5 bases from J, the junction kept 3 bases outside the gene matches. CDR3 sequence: CASRGQGGYQPQHF. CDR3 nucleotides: TGTGCCAGCAGGGGACAGGGGGGTTATCAGCCCCAGCATTTT.

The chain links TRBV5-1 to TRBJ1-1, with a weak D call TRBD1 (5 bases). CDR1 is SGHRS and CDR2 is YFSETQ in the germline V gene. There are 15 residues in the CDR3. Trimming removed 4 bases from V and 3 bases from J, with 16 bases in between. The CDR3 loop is CASSPEGLKDTEAFF. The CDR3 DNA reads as TGCGCCAGCAGCCCAGAGGGGCTAAAAGACACTGAAGCTTTCTTT.

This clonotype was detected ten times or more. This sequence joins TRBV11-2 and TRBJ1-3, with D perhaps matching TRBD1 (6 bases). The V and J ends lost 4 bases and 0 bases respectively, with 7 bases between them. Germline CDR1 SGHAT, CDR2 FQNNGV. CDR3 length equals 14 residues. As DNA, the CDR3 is TGTGCCAGCAGCTCGACAGGCTCTGGAAACACCATATATTTT. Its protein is CASSSTGSGNTIYF.

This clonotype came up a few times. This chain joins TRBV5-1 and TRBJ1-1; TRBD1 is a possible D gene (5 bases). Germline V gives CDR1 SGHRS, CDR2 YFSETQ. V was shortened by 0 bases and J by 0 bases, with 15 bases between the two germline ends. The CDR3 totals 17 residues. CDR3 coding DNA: TGCGCCAGCAGCTTGGTCGCAGGGAGTAACATGAACACTGAAGCTTTCTTT. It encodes CASSLVAGSNMNTEAFF.

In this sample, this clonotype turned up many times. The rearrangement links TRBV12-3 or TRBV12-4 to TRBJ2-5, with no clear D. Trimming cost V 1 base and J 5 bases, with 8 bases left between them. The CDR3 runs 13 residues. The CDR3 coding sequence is TGTGCCAGCAGTTTAGGAATGAGGGAGACCCAGTACTTC. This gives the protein CASSLGMRETQYF.

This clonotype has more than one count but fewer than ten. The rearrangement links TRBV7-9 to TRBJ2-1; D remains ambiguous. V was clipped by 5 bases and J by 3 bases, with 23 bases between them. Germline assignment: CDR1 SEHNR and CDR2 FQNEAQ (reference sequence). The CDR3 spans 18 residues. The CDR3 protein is CASSPPIAEQTNYNEQFF. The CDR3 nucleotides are TGTGCCAGCAGCCCCCCGATAGCAGAACAAACTAACTACAATGAGCAGTTCTTC.